These 9 T cell receptor beta chains share one sample of origin, sequenced in a study of T-cell memory formation after mild COVID-19. TCRdb independently ran MiXCR on the 5' RACE reads; one entry per CDR3 protein. The sample contains about 340,000 distinct CDR3 sequences, 15% of which appear only once. Specimen: PBMCs or a T cell subset sorted from them (not recorded which). These receptors all come from a man between 18 and 35 years old who had mild COVID-19 (a few samples of this study predate the infection). Cell type and time point are not known.

The chain couples TRBV7-2 to TRBJ1-3; no definite D call. V gave up 5 bases and J gave up 4 bases, with 15 bases separating them. CDR1 SGHTA and CDR2 FQGNSA come from the germline V gene. CDR3 length equals 15 residues. The CDR3 bases are TGTGCCAGCAGCCCTATGGAACATGCGGGAAACACCATATATTTT. Its protein product is CASSPMEHAGNTIYF.

This clonotype was detected a few times. The chain uses TRBV10-3 and TRBJ2-7; perhaps TRBD1 as D (8 bases). Germline CDR1 is ENHRY and CDR2 is SYGVKD. Trimming cost V 6 bases and J 3 bases, with 12 bases left between them. The CDR3 consists of 13 residues. The CDR3 DNA is TGTGCCATCAGCACAGGGGGGGGCTACGAGCAGTACTTC. Translated: CAISTGGGYEQYF.

The chain recombines TRBV20-1 with TRBJ2-7; tentative D call: TRBD1 (6 bases). Germline CDR1 DFQATT, CDR2 SNEGSKA (reference sequence). CDR3 length equals 14 residues. The V gene lost 1 base and the J gene lost 2 bases, with 12 bases spanning the gap. CDR3 nucleotide sequence: TGCAGTGCTAGAGCTCCACAGGGTACCTACGAGCAGTACTTC. Encoded protein: CSARAPQGTYEQYF.

The rearrangement links TRBV7-2 to TRBJ2-3; either TRBD1 or TRBD2 may fit D (6 bases each). The germline V gene has CDR1 SGHTA and CDR2 FQGNSA. The CDR3 totals 15 residues. Trimming cost V 3 bases and J 4 bases, with 14 bases left between them. Written as DNA, the CDR3 is TGTGCCAGCAGCTTGGGGGGCGCTTCCGCAGATACGCAGTATTTT. Its translation: CASSLGGASADTQYF.

This chain links TRBV24-1 with TRBJ2-1; tentatively, D is TRBD1 (5 bases). Trimming stripped 9 bases from V and 2 bases from J, with 16 bases between. The length of the CDR3 is 15 residues. CDR1 KGHDR and CDR2 SFDVKD come from the germline V gene. The DNA of the CDR3 is TGTGCCACCCAGACAAGAATAGGGGCCTACAATGAGCAGTTCTTC. Protein sequence: CATQTRIGAYNEQFF.

The J gene is TRBJ2-7, the V gene TRBV4-2, with a tentative D call TRBD2 (5 bases). V was trimmed by 1 base and J by 6 bases, leaving 7 bases between them. Germline loops: CDR1 LGHNA, CDR2 YNFKEQ. This CDR3 is built from 12 residues. The CDR3 nucleotides read TGTGCCAGCAGCCAAGTGAGGGCCGAGCAGTACGTC. Protein product: CASSQVRAEQYV.

V usage is TRBV3-1 and J usage is TRBJ2-3; no definite D call. CDR1 is LGHDT and CDR2 is YNNKEL in the germline V gene (reference sequence). This CDR3 has 12 amino acids. V gave up 2 bases and J gave up 6 bases, with 6 bases separating them. CDR3 region: CASSQWADTQYF. CDR3 sequence (DNA): TGTGCCAGCAGCCAATGGGCGGATACGCAGTATTTT.

The chain joins TRBV5-1 to TRBJ2-3; TRBD2 might be the D (6 bases). Germline V lookup: CDR1 SGHRS, CDR2 YFSETQ. This CDR3 is built from 12 residues. V lost 6 bases, J lost 3 bases, and 8 bases lay in between. The CDR3 sequence is CASKEGTDTQYF. The CDR3 nucleotides are TGCGCCAGCAAGGAGGGGACAGATACGCAGTATTTT.

This chain joins TRBV27 and TRBJ2-7; D not resolved. Germline V gene data show CDR1 as MNHEY and CDR2 as SMNVEV (reference sequence). Trimming left V 0 bases short and J 2 bases short, with 11 bases between. The CDR3 has 15 amino acids. The CDR3 nucleotides read TGTGCCAGCAGTTTATCGTATCCAGTAGCCTACGAGCAGTACTTC. Its protein product is CASSLSYPVAYEQYF.